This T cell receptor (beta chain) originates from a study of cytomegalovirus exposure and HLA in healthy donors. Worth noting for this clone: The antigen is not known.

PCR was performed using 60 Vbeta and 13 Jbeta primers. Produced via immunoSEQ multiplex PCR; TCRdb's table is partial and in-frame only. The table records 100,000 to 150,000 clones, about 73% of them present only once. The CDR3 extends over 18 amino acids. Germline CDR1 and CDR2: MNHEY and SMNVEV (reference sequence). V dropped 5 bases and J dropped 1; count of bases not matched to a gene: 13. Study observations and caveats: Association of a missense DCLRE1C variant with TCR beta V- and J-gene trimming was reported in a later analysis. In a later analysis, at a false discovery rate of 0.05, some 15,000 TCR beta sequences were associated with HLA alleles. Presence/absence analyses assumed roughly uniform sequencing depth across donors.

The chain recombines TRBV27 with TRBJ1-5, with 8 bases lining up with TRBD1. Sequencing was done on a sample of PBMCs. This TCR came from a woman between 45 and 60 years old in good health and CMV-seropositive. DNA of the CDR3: TGTGCCAGCAGTGCCAAAGGACAGGGCTCGAGAAGCAATCAGCCCCAGCATTTT. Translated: CASSAKGQGSRSNQPQHF.